Listed below are T cell receptor beta chains from one sample, sequenced in a study of blood T cell repertoires in COVID-19. TCRdb keeps only in-frame clones here, not all; method: immunoSEQ multiplex PCR. This sample has about 210,000 clones, with 83% found just once. Sequencing was done on a sample of peripheral blood. These receptors originate from a woman between 40 and 55 years old with active or convalescent COVID-19. Both conserved end residues are part of each CDR3. The D gene is left open where the match is weak. Where a row states a size, it is once, few, many or the class of an expanded clone; other rows omit it.

TRBJ1-2	TRBV6-2/TRBV6-3	15	TRBD1	NA	TGTGCCAGCAGTTATTGGACAGGACCTAACTATGGCTACACCTTC	CASSYWTGPNYGYTF
TRBJ2-3	TRBV5-1	14	NA	NA	TGCGCCAGCAGCTTGGAAGGGAGTCTGAATACGCAGTATTTT	CASSLEGSLNTQYF
TRBJ2-1	TRBV4-1	18	TRBD2	NA	TGCGCCAGCAGCCAAGATCGGACTAGCGGGAGGGACGACAATGAGCAGTTCTTC	CASSQDRTSGRDDNEQFF
TRBJ1-2	TRBV6-5	12	NA	once	TGTGCCAGCAGCCAGGTCGCCGGTGGCTACACCTTC	CASSQVAGGYTF
TRBJ1-5	TRBV30	14	NA	NA	TGTGCCTGGAGTGGACAGTCTTACCATCAGCCCCAGCATTTT	CAWSGQSYHQPQHF
TRBJ2-1	TRBV19	14	TRBD1	NA	TGTGCCAGTAGTCCTGGGGACAGTAGAAATGAGCAGTTCTTC	CASSPGDSRNEQFF
TRBJ1-1	TRBV10-3	16	TRBD1	NA	TGTGCCACCACTATGACAGGGGGCAAGGGGGACACTGAAGCTTTCTTT	CATTMTGGKGDTEAFF
TRBJ2-3	TRBV27	14	NA	NA	TGTGCCAGCAGTTTTCGAGGTCCCCCAGATACGCAGTATTTT	CASSFRGPPDTQYF
TRBJ2-1	TRBV27	14	TRBD2	NA	TGTGCCAGCAGTACGTTAGCGGGAACCAATGAGCAGTTCTTC	CASSTLAGTNEQFF
TRBJ2-2	TRBV5-1	16	NA	NA	TGCGCCAGCAGCTTACTCAGGGGGGAGAACACCGGGGAGCTGTTTTTT	CASSLLRGENTGELFF
TRBJ1-1	TRBV6-5	14	NA	once	TGTGCCAGCAGGCCAGGGGCGGTGAACACTGAAGCTTTCTTT	CASRPGAVNTEAFF
TRBJ1-5	TRBV19	14	NA	once	TGTGCCAGTAGTATAACAGGGATCGGTCAGCCCCAGCATTTT	CASSITGIGQPQHF
TRBJ2-5	TRBV27	19	NA	NA	TGTGCCAGCAGTTCCCTGAGTTTTAGAGCGCCACTAGGACAAGAGACCCAGTACTTC	CASSSLSFRAPLGQETQYF
TRBJ2-1	TRBV24-1	15	NA	many	TGTGCCACCAGTGATTTGCTAGTGTCCACCAATGAGCAGTTCTTC	CATSDLLVSTNEQFF
TRBJ1-2	TRBV7-2	14	NA	few	TGTGCCAGCAGCTTAGGGACAGCTAACTATGGCTACACCTTC	CASSLGTANYGYTF
TRBJ1-4	TRBV2	15	NA	NA	TGTGCCAGTACTCCAGGACTCCCCGACATTCAAAAACTGTTTTTT	CASTPGLPDIQKLFF
TRBJ1-1	TRBV6-5	12	NA	NA	TGTGCCAGCACGGGGAGGTACACTGAAGCTTTCTTT	CASTGRYTEAFF
TRBJ2-7	TRBV2	13	TRBD1	NA	TGTGCCAGTGGGACAGCTCTTTCCTACGAGCAGTACTTC	CASGTALSYEQYF
TRBJ1-6	TRBV18	13	NA	NA	TGTGCCAGCTCACCTTTAGGGGATTCACCCCTCCACTTT	CASSPLGDSPLHF
TRBJ2-7	TRBV3-1/TRBV3-2	14	TRBD2	NA	TGTGCCAGCAGCCGGACTAGCGGGAGGGAGGAGCAGTACTTC	CASSRTSGREEQYF
TRBJ2-7	TRBV30	14	TRBD1	NA	TGTGCCTGGAGTCTGGACAGGGGTATCTACGAGCAGTACTTC	CAWSLDRGIYEQYF
TRBJ2-7	TRBV5-1	14	TRBD1	once	TGCGCCAGCAGCTTTGACAGGGGAGGCGACGAGCAGTACTTC	CASSFDRGGDEQYF
TRBJ1-2	TRBV7-9	15	NA	NA	TGTGCCAGCAGCTTAGGTTCGTCAGGGTCATCTGGCTACACCTTC	CASSLGSSGSSGYTF
TRBJ2-7	TRBV11-3	17	NA	NA	TGTGCCAGCAGCTTACCGTTAACTGGGGACATCTTCTACGAGCAGTACTTC	CASSLPLTGDIFYEQYF
TRBJ2-2	TRBV3-1/TRBV3-2	15	NA	NA	TGTGCCAGCAGCCACGACAAGGGAGCGCCCGGGGAGCTGTTTTTT	CASSHDKGAPGELFF
TRBJ1-5	TRBV7-9	17	TRBD1	NA	TGTGCCAGCAGCTCATATTCCGGACAGGCTGACAATCAGCCCCAGCATTTT	CASSSYSGQADNQPQHF
TRBJ2-2	TRBV5-1	15	NA	NA	TGCGCCACCAGCAGAGGAGAAGGGGACACCGGGGAGCTGTTTTTT	CATSRGEGDTGELFF
TRBJ2-1	TRBV7-3	13	NA	NA	TGTGCCAGCAGCTTATATCCGGGGAGCGAGCAGTTCTTC	CASSLYPGSEQFF
TRBJ2-1	TRBV30	17	NA	NA	TGTGCCTGGGGGCCAGACAGAGACTTGAGGTCCTACAATGAGCAGTTCTTC	CAWGPDRDLRSYNEQFF
TRBJ2-2	TRBV4-2	16	NA	NA	TGTGCCAGCAGCCAAGATCTCCTCTATGCCACCGGGGAGCTGTTTTTT	CASSQDLLYATGELFF
TRBJ1-3	TRBV7-2	14	TRBD1	NA	TGTGCCAGCAGATCAGGGGGGTTTGGAAACACCATATATTTT	CASRSGGFGNTIYF